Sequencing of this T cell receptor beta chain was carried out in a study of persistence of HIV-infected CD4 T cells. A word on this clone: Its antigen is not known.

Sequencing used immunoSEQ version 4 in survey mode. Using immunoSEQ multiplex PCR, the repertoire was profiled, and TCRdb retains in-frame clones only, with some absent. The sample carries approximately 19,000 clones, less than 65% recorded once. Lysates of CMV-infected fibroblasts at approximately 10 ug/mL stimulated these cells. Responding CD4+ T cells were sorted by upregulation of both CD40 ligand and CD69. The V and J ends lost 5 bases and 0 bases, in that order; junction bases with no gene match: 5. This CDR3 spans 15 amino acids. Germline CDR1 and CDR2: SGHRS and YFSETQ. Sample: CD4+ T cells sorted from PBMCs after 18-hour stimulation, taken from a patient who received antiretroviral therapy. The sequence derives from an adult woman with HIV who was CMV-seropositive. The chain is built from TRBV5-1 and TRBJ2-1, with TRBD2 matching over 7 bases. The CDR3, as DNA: TGCGCCAGCAGTAGCGGGCCGAGCTCCTACAATGAGCAGTTCTTC. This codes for CASSSGPSSYNEQFF.